This T cell receptor beta chain was recorded in a study of human T cells and chemical hapten exposure. Study as a whole: Minor volume differences among pooled libraries chiefly drove per-sample TCR yield variation.

Unique molecular identifiers were attached to individual cDNA molecules within the library. Each CDR3 protein gets one entry after TCRdb re-called the RACE reads with MiXCR. This repertoire shows about 100,000 distinct CDR3 sequences, 8% to 13% found once; its top ten account for roughly 3.2%. This clonotype was found a few times. CDR1 and CDR2 from the germline V gene are MNHEY and SMNVEV (reference sequence). V lost 2 bases and J lost 4, with 13 bases in between. This CDR3 spans 15 amino acids. Time point indicated: patch test 1, 2 weeks after DPC sensitization. Treatment described: therapeutic diphenylcyclopropenone sensitization with weekly scalp DPC.

The sample was whole blood, taken in connection with sensitization to the hapten diphenylcyclopropenone (DPC). The V and J genes are TRBV27 and TRBJ2-3, with TRBD2 as a possible D gene (6 bases). The clonotype comes from a woman in her 40s with alopecia areata. Some clones in this sample may be carry-over from other donors' samples. In nucleotides, the CDR3 is TGTGCCAGCAGTTTAAATCGGGAGATCCCAGATACGCAGTATTTT. This translates into CASSLNREIPDTQYF.